Below, 22 T cell receptor beta chains from the same sample are listed, as sequenced in a study of cytomegalovirus exposure and HLA in healthy donors. Researchers ran the PCR with 60 Vbeta and 13 Jbeta primers. The repertoire was sequenced with immunoSEQ multiplex PCR; TCRdb's copy has only in-frame clones and lacks some. The sample has 200,000 to 250,000 clones; around 79% are singletons. The specimen was PBMCs. These receptors were collected from a girl aged 2 to 9 in good health and CMV-seronegative.

This clone occurred a few times. The chain joins TRBV5-6 to TRBJ1-4; 9 bases line up with TRBD1. V dropped 3 bases and J dropped 7; count of bases not matched to a gene: 4. CDR3 length: 14 residues. The V gene's germline CDR1 is SGHDT and CDR2 YYEEEE. CDR3 loop: CASSYGTGFEKLFF. CDR3 nucleotide sequence: TGTGCCAGCAGCTACGGGACAGGGTTTGAAAAACTGTTTTTT.

The chain recombines TRBV19 with TRBJ2-7; D is ambiguous. The length of the CDR3 is 15 residues. Germline CDR1 and CDR2: LNHDA and SQIVND (reference sequence). V shed 6 bases and J shed 0 bases, with 15 bases lying between them. CDR3 DNA: TGTGCCAGTAGCAAAACAGCTCAGAACTCCTACGAGCAGTACTTC. Encoded protein: CASSKTAQNSYEQYF.

V is TRBV6-5 and J is TRBJ2-7; no firm D call. This CDR3 comprises 14 residues. CDR1 and CDR2 (germline): MNHEY, SVGAGI. The ends were cut back, 2 bases at V and 5 bases at J, with 13 bases in the middle. The CDR3: CASSYPAGPDEQYF. The CDR3 DNA reads TGTGCCAGCAGTTACCCCGCAGGTCCGGACGAGCAGTACTTC.

This clone was detected only once. The V and J genes are TRBV6-5 and TRBJ1-5; TRBD1 might be the D (5 bases). The CDR3 runs to 13 residues. Germline loops: CDR1 MNHEY, CDR2 SVGAGI. The V and J ends lost 2 bases and 7 bases respectively, with 9 bases between them. Here the CDR3 DNA reads TGTGCCAGCAGTTACCCAGGGCGGCAGCCCCAGCATTTT. It yields the protein CASSYPGRQPQHF.

The rearrangement uses TRBV6-1 and TRBJ1-3; 9 bases are a match to TRBD1. CDR3 length equals 14 residues. V shed 6 bases and J 5 bases; nucleotides not matched to a gene: 5. Per germline, CDR1 MNHNS and CDR2 SASEGT. CDR3 nucleotides: TGTGCCAGCAGCGAGACAGGGGGTCGAAACACCATATATTTT. Translating it yields CASSETGGRNTIYF.

V is TRBV7-8 and J is TRBJ1-1; 8 bases are shared with TRBD1. The CDR3 consists of 20 residues. Germline V gene lookup returns CDR1 SGHVS and CDR2 FQNEAQ. V trimming: 5 bases; J trimming: 0 bases; junction bases outside the gene matches: 20. CDR3: CASSVLFGGTGSLMNTEAFF. CDR3 nucleotide sequence: TGTGCCAGCAGCGTCCTCTTTGGCGGGACAGGTTCCCTCATGAACACTGAAGCTTTCTTT. Filled out from reference TRBV7-8 and TRBJ1-1, the complete variable domain reads GAGVSQSPRYKVAKRGQDVALRCDPISGHVSLFWYQQALGQGPEFLTYFQNEAQLDKSGLPSDRFFAERPEGSVSTLKIQRTQQEDSAVYLCASSVLFGGTGSLMNTEAFFGQGTRLTVV.

The J gene is TRBJ2-3, the V gene TRBV9, with 10 nucleotides matching TRBD2. The ends lost 0 bases at V and 6 bases at J; junction bases unmatched: 7. Per germline, CDR1 SGDLS and CDR2 YYNGEE. The CDR3 consists of 16 residues. DNA of the CDR3: TGTGCCAGCAGCGTAGGTGGTAGCGGGAGGAGGGATACGCAGTATTTT. It yields the protein CASSVGGSGRRDTQYF.

CDR3 coding DNA: TGTGCCAGCAGCTTAGCAGGGGGCACTGAAGCTTTCTTT. This codes for CASSLAGGTEAFF. V is TRBV11-3 and J is TRBJ1-1; 7 bases agree with TRBD1. This CDR3 is built from 13 residues. Looked up from germline, CDR1 is SGHNT and CDR2 is YENEEA. V trimming: 1 base; J trimming: 4 bases; junction bases outside the gene matches: 0.

The chain couples TRBV5-1 to TRBJ2-7; possible D gene TRBD2, 5 bases. The CDR3 runs to 13 residues. The V and J ends lost 5 bases and 0 bases respectively, with 9 bases between them. CDR1 is SGHRS and CDR2 is YFSETQ in the germline V gene. Written as DNA, the CDR3 is TGCGCCAGCAGTATCGGGGTCTCCTACGAGCAGTACTTC. It translates to CASSIGVSYEQYF.

This chain uses TRBV12-5 with TRBJ2-3; 8 nucleotides agree with TRBD1. CDR3 length: 13 amino acids. The V gene end was trimmed by 4 bases and the J gene end by 4 bases; junction bases not matched to a gene: 1. CDR1 and CDR2 from the germline V gene are LGHNT and FRNRAP. This CDR3 reads CASGSQGADTQYF. DNA for the CDR3: TGTGCTAGTGGTTCACAGGGGGCAGATACGCAGTATTTT. The full variable domain, its missing parts supplied by reference TRBV12-5 and TRBJ2-3, is DARVTQTPRHKVTEMGQEVTMRCQPILGHNTVFWYRQTMMQGLELLAYFRNRAPLDDSGMPKDRFSAEMPDATLATLKIQPSEPRDSAVYFCASGSQGADTQYFGPGTRLTVL.

The CDR3 spells CASSLEGHGYTF. As DNA, the CDR3 is TGTGCCAGCAGTCTGGAGGGGCATGGCTACACCTTC. The chain joins TRBV6-1 to TRBJ1-2; the D gene is possibly TRBD1 (5 bases). Trimming took off 5 bases at V and 6 bases at J, with 10 bases between the two ends. Germline CDR1 is MNHNS and CDR2 is SASEGT. The CDR3 is 12 residues long.

The chain has TRBV5-4 and TRBJ1-2, with a possible D match to TRBD1 (5 bases). The length of the CDR3 is 12 residues. V dropped 5 bases and J dropped 1 base, with 6 bases sitting between them. Per germline, CDR1 SGHNT and CDR2 YYREEE (reference sequence). The DNA of the CDR3 is TGTGCCAGCAGTGACAGTAACTATGGCTACACCTTC. It codes for CASSDSNYGYTF.

The V call is TRBV5-1, the J call TRBJ1-1; TRBD1 matches at 7 bases. CDR1 SGHRS and CDR2 YFSETQ come from the germline V gene. The CDR3 is 15 amino acids. V shed 3 bases and J 1 base; nucleotides not matched to a gene: 6. The CDR3 DNA reads TGCGCCAGCAGCTCACAGGGGAGTGGGAACACTGAAGCTTTCTTT. Translation gives CASSSQGSGNTEAFF.

V and J are TRBV4-1 and TRBJ1-4; D not certain. Trimming cost V 4 bases and J 5 bases, with 8 bases left between them. The germline CDR1 and CDR2 sequences are MGHRA and YSYEKL. The CDR3 has 13 amino acids. The CDR3 nucleotides are TGCGCCAGCAGCCGCGGACTGAATGAAAAACTGTTTTTT. Its protein product is CASSRGLNEKLFF.

The chain couples TRBV11-3 to TRBJ2-5, with D perhaps matching TRBD2 (6 bases). Germline V CDR1 and CDR2: SGHNT, YENEEA. The CDR3 spans 12 residues. V shed 5 bases and J shed 4 bases, with 8 bases lying between them. CDR3 nucleotides: TGTGCCAGCAGCGCTAGCGCAGAGACCCAGTACTTC. The encoded protein is CASSASAETQYF.

The chain has TRBV5-1 and TRBJ2-7; a possible D gene is TRBD1 (7 bases). V lost 2 bases, J lost 1 base, and 13 bases lay in between. CDR3 length: 15 amino acids. Germline CDR1 reads SGHRS; CDR2 reads YFSETQ. CDR3 coding DNA: TGCGCCAGCAGCTTATCAGGGGGGTATTCCTACGAGCAGTACTTC. Protein: CASSLSGGYSYEQYF.

The chain uses TRBV15 and TRBJ1-5, with D tentatively TRBD1 (5 bases). CDR1 LNHNV and CDR2 YYDKDF come from the germline V gene (reference sequence). The CDR3 runs 19 residues. The germline V and J ends were trimmed by 0 bases and 1 base, with 19 bases remaining between them. The CDR3 spells CATSRDQAAGRLSNQPQHF. The CDR3 nucleotides read TGTGCCACCAGCAGAGATCAGGCGGCAGGGAGGTTGAGCAATCAGCCCCAGCATTTT.

The sample holds a few counts of this clone. The genes are TRBV5-1 and TRBJ2-7; weak D call: TRBD2 (5 bases). The germline gives CDR1 SGHRS, CDR2 YFSETQ. This CDR3 has 14 amino acids. Between the trimmed V and J ends, which lost 3 bases and 9 bases, there was a span of 19 bases. The CDR3 nucleotides are TGCGCCAGCAGCTCGACGGATCCGGAGGTCGGGCAGTACTTC. Translation: CASSSTDPEVGQYF.

The V call is TRBV4-1, the J call TRBJ2-1; 8 nucleotides align to TRBD1. V lost 5 bases, J lost 8 bases, and 14 bases stayed unmatched. CDR3 length: 16 residues. Germline loops: CDR1 MGHRA, CDR2 YSYEKL. CDR3 in DNA: TGCGCCAGCAGCACCTCCCGGGACAGGCTCAGCCATGAGCAGTTCTTC. This codes for CASSTSRDRLSHEQFF.

This chain links TRBV4-1 with TRBJ2-7, with unresolved D. The germline V gene encodes CDR1 MGHRA and CDR2 YSYEKL. The CDR3 has 16 residues. The V end was cut by 0 bases, the J end by 3 bases, with 15 bases between. CDR3 residues: CASSQDSVSVGYEQYF. DNA of the CDR3: TGCGCCAGCAGCCAAGATTCTGTCTCGGTTGGCTACGAGCAGTACTTC.

This clone was counted only a few times. V usage is TRBV4-1 and J usage is TRBJ1-2; no reliable D call. Germline lookup yields CDR1 MGHRA and CDR2 YSYEKL. V was trimmed by 0 bases and J by 7 bases, leaving 6 bases between them. This CDR3 contains 12 residues. DNA of the CDR3: TGCGCCAGCAGCCAAGATCACGGTGGCTACACCTTC. Its translation: CASSQDHGGYTF.

V gene TRBV10-3 combines with J gene TRBJ2-2; the match to TRBD2 covers 8 bases. Germline V gives CDR1 ENHRY, CDR2 SYGVKD. With 8 bases clipped from V and 6 bases from J, the junction kept 5 bases outside the gene matches. The CDR3 runs 13 residues. CDR3 in amino acids: CAIAGLEAGELFF. The CDR3 DNA follows: TGTGCCATCGCGGGACTAGAGGCCGGGGAGCTGTTTTTT.